The 24 T cell receptor beta chains reported below all come from one sample, sequenced in a study of cytomegalovirus exposure and HLA in healthy donors. Use of 60 Vbeta and 13 Jbeta primers characterized the PCR. Repertoires were generated with immunoSEQ multiplex PCR, while TCRdb's copy carries only in-frame clones and drops some. The sample carries approximately 180,000 clones, approximately 11% recorded once. The sample consisted of PBMCs. These receptors came from a man in his fifties or sixties in good health and CMV-seropositive.

The chain links TRBV6-5 to TRBJ2-3, with D perhaps TRBD1 (5 bases). The CDR3 runs 14 residues. Germline lookup yields CDR1 MNHEY and CDR2 SVGAGI. Trimming shortened V by 4 bases and J by 1 base, and 9 bases separated the two germline ends. The DNA for the CDR3 is TGTGCCAGCAGTTTACAAGGGGGCACAGATACGCAGTATTTT. Its protein is CASSLQGGTDTQYF.

This clone was seen a handful of times. The rearrangement joins TRBV9 to TRBJ2-7; 7 nucleotides agree with TRBD2. The trim removed 4 bases at V and 2 bases at J, leaving 9 bases unmatched. CDR1 is SGDLS, CDR2 YYNGEE, per germline. The CDR3 consists of 15 residues. Written as DNA, the CDR3 is TGTGCCAGCAGCCCAACGGCGGGGGTTACCTACGAGCAGTACTTC. Translation gives CASSPTAGVTYEQYF.

This chain links TRBV18 with TRBJ2-5, with 7 bases lining up with TRBD1. The CDR3 is 15 amino acids. Looked up from germline, CDR1 is KGHSH and CDR2 is LQKENI. Unmatched junction bases numbered 2, after V lost 1 base and J lost 0 bases. In DNA, the CDR3 is TGTGCCAGCTCACCACAGGGGGCGTACCAAGAGACCCAGTACTTC. Encoded protein: CASSPQGAYQETQYF. Filled out from reference TRBV18 and TRBJ2-5, the complete variable domain reads NAGVMQNPRHLVRRRGQEARLRCSPMKGHSHVYWYRQLPEEGLKFMVYLQKENIIDESGMPKERFSAEFPKEGPSILRIQQVVRGDSAAYFCASSPQGAYQETQYFGPGTRLLVL.

V is TRBV5-1 and J is TRBJ2-7; no clear D. Trimming removed 0 bases at V and 8 bases at J, with 18 bases between. The CDR3 runs to 15 residues. The germline V gene has CDR1 SGHRS and CDR2 YFSETQ. The CDR3 spells CASSLGSTGTSQQYF. In DNA form, the CDR3 reads TGCGCCAGCAGCTTGGGGTCCACCGGTACCTCCCAGCAGTACTTC.

The chain recombines TRBV7-2 with TRBJ2-7, with 8 bases that match TRBD1. The trim removed 5 bases at V and 4 bases at J, leaving 7 bases unmatched. The CDR3 covers 14 residues. Germline V gene data show CDR1 as SGHTA and CDR2 as FQGNSA. The CDR3 bases are TGTGCCAGCAGCGCCGGGACAGGACCATACGAGCAGTACTTC. It yields the protein CASSAGTGPYEQYF.

The chain links TRBV5-1 to TRBJ2-3; 8 nucleotides line up with TRBD2. CDR3 length: 16 amino acids. V gave up 0 bases and J gave up 0 bases; unmatched junction bases: 3. Per the germline V gene, CDR1 is SGHRS and CDR2 is YFSETQ. This CDR3 reads CASSLGPGGSTDTQYF. As DNA, the CDR3 is TGCGCCAGCAGCTTGGGTCCGGGGGGGAGCACAGATACGCAGTATTTT. The whole variable domain, remainder taken from reference TRBV5-1 and TRBJ2-3, is KAGVTQTPRYLIKTRGQQVTLSCSPISGHRSVSWYQQTPGQGLQFLFEYFSETQRNKGNFPGRFSGRQFSNSRSEMNVSTLELGDSALYLCASSLGPGGSTDTQYFGPGTRLTVL.

This clone was recorded a few times. The chain is built from TRBV5-1 and TRBJ2-5; 7 nucleotides line up with TRBD1. The germline V gene has CDR1 SGHRS and CDR2 YFSETQ. With 4 bases clipped from V and 5 bases from J, the junction kept 8 bases outside the gene matches. This CDR3 contains 14 residues. CDR3 protein: CASSDDRAIETQYF. DNA for the CDR3: TGCGCCAGCAGCGACGACAGGGCAATTGAGACCCAGTACTTC.

The chain recombines TRBV11-2 with TRBJ2-2, with D perhaps matching TRBD1 (6 bases). The CDR3 is 16 residues long. From germline, CDR1 is SGHAT and CDR2 FQNNGV. Trimming pared 5 bases from V and 3 bases from J, leaving 16 bases between. CDR3: CASSPRLDRYTGELFF. The CDR3 nucleotides read TGTGCCAGCAGCCCCCGGCTGGACAGATACACCGGGGAGCTGTTTTTT.

In this sample, this clone turned up a few times. The chain employs TRBV7-9 and TRBJ2-5; a possible D gene is TRBD2 (6 bases). Germline V CDR1 and CDR2: SEHNR, FQNEAQ (reference sequence). The CDR3 runs to 14 residues. With 0 bases removed from V and 7 bases from J, the gap between germline ends came to 12 bases. The CDR3 is CASSLAGNGGTQYF. Here the CDR3 DNA reads TGTGCCAGCAGCTTAGCTGGGAACGGGGGGACCCAGTACTTC.

This clone was detected a few times. The chain recombines TRBV11-3 with TRBJ1-6; D is unclear. The V gene lost 3 bases and the J gene lost 9 bases, with 6 bases spanning the gap. This CDR3 spans 12 amino acids. The V gene's germline CDR1 is SGHNT and CDR2 YENEEA. CDR3 region: CASSLEVSPLHF. The DNA of the CDR3 is TGTGCCAGCAGCTTGGAGGTTTCACCCCTCCACTTT.

This chain uses TRBV19 with TRBJ1-3; no clear D gene. The CDR3 sequence is 15 residues long. The V and J ends lost 4 bases and 0 bases respectively, with 10 bases between them. The germline V gene encodes CDR1 LNHDA and CDR2 SQIVND (reference sequence). For the CDR3, the DNA is TGTGCCAGTAGTAGCATAGCTATCTCTGGAAACACCATATATTTT. It is translated as CASSSIAISGNTIYF. The full variable domain, completed using reference TRBV19 and TRBJ1-3, is DGGITQSPKYLFRKEGQNVTLSCEQNLNHDAMYWYRQDPGQGLRLIYYSQIVNDFQKGDIAEGYSVSREKKESFPLTVTSAQKNPTAFYLCASSSIAISGNTIYFGEGSWLTVV.

This clone was counted only a few times. This chain joins TRBV7-9 and TRBJ1-1; 8 bases are shared with TRBD1. The germline V gene encodes CDR1 SEHNR and CDR2 FQNEAQ (reference sequence). The CDR3 has 14 residues. V gave up 4 bases and J gave up 0 bases; unmatched junction bases: 1. The CDR3 sequence is CASSWTGLNTEAFF. DNA for the CDR3: TGTGCCAGCAGCTGGACAGGGTTGAACACTGAAGCTTTCTTT.

This clone was seen more than once but under ten times. This chain uses TRBV6-5 with TRBJ2-2; a possible D gene is TRBD1 (5 bases). CDR3 length: 16 residues. Looked up from germline, CDR1 is MNHEY and CDR2 is SVGAGI. The V and J ends lost 4 bases and 0 bases respectively, with 12 bases between them. For the CDR3, the DNA is TGTGCCAGCAGTTTTAGACAGTTCGCGAACACCGGGGAGCTGTTTTTT. Translation: CASSFRQFANTGELFF.

This chain uses TRBV6-5 with TRBJ2-3; a weak D match, TRBD1 (6 bases). Trimming took off 4 bases at V and 4 bases at J, with 18 bases between the two ends. This CDR3 comprises 16 residues. Germline lookup yields CDR1 MNHEY and CDR2 SVGAGI. CDR3 DNA sequence: TGTGCCAGCAGTTTCCGACGAACAGGGCATTCAGATACGCAGTATTTT. It translates to CASSFRRTGHSDTQYF.

The rearrangement joins TRBV4-3 to TRBJ2-5; D perhaps matches TRBD1 (6 bases). V lost 2 bases, J lost 3 bases, and 13 bases lay in between. The germline CDR1 and CDR2 sequences are LGHNA and YSLEER. CDR3 size: 15 residues. The CDR3 DNA reads as TGCGCCAGCAGCCAAAACGCCGGGACAAAAGAGACCCAGTACTTC. It encodes CASSQNAGTKETQYF.

This clone was counted only a few times. The chain has TRBV10-2 and TRBJ2-2, with no clear D. The germline CDR1 and CDR2 sequences are WSHSY and SAAADI. With 3 bases removed from V and 5 bases from J, the gap between germline ends came to 13 bases. The CDR3 sequence is 15 residues long. This CDR3 reads CASSDHSTLTGELFF. CDR3 nucleotide sequence: TGCGCCAGCAGTGATCACTCCACCCTTACCGGGGAGCTGTTTTTT.

V usage is TRBV28 and J usage is TRBJ1-4; possibly TRBD1 for D (6 bases). The V end was cut by 3 bases, the J end by 1 base, with 9 bases between. The CDR3 is made up of 15 amino acids. The germline V gene encodes CDR1 MDHEN and CDR2 SYDVKM. The chain's CDR3 is CASSFGTLTNEKLFF. The CDR3 coding sequence is TGTGCCAGCAGTTTCGGGACATTAACTAATGAAAAACTGTTTTTT.

The chain links TRBV6-5 to TRBJ1-4; D is ambiguous. Germline V gives CDR1 MNHEY, CDR2 SVGAGI. The germline V and J ends were trimmed by 1 base and 5 bases, with 5 bases remaining between them. This CDR3 has 13 residues. The CDR3 sequence: CASSYWQNEKLFF. CDR3 DNA sequence: TGTGCCAGCAGTTACTGGCAGAATGAAAAACTGTTTTTT.

The chain couples TRBV5-1 to TRBJ2-3; D possibly corresponds to TRBD2 (6 bases). The CDR3 has 14 amino acids. The V end was cut by 0 bases, the J end by 4 bases, with 9 bases between. The germline V gene encodes CDR1 SGHRS and CDR2 YFSETQ. The CDR3 nucleotides are TGCGCCAGCAGCTTGGTCGGGGGTTCAGATACGCAGTATTTT. This translates into CASSLVGGSDTQYF.

The chain is built from TRBV10-3 and TRBJ1-1; D perhaps matches TRBD1 (5 bases). Germline CDR1 reads ENHRY; CDR2 reads SYGVKD. Trimming left V 0 bases short and J 4 bases short, with 12 bases between. The CDR3 is made up of 15 amino acids. CDR3 loop: CAISESGQGGTEAFF. The CDR3 nucleotides are TGTGCCATCAGTGAGTCGGGGCAGGGAGGCACTGAAGCTTTCTTT.

This clone was detected a few times. CDR3 in DNA: TGTGCCACCGGACTAGCGGGGGGCGAGGCGCAGTATTTT. Amino acid sequence: CATGLAGGEAQYF. The J gene is TRBJ2-3, the V gene TRBV13, with 14 bases aligning to TRBD2. The V and J ends lost 10 bases and 10 bases, in that order; junction bases with no gene match: 7. Germline loops: CDR1 PRHDT, CDR2 FYEKMQ (reference sequence). The CDR3 is 13 amino acids.

This chain uses TRBV7-2 with TRBJ2-7; perhaps TRBD1 as D (5 bases). With 11 bases removed from V and 3 bases from J, the gap between germline ends came to 20 bases. CDR3 length: 14 residues. In germline, CDR1 is SGHTA, CDR2 FQGNSA. The CDR3 spells CASQSQWGGYEQYF. The CDR3 nucleotides read TGTGCCTCTCAATCTCAATGGGGCGGCTACGAGCAGTACTTC.

In its sample, this clone was seen a few times. The chain is built from TRBV5-1 and TRBJ2-6, with 8 bases aligning to TRBD1. The junction had 9 bases not matched to a gene; V was cut back by 4 bases and J by 0 bases. CDR1 SGHRS and CDR2 YFSETQ come from the germline V gene. CDR3 length: 18 residues. The CDR3 loop reads CASSLWTGTSSGANVLTF. CDR3 sequence (DNA): TGCGCCAGCAGCCTTTGGACAGGGACAAGCTCTGGGGCCAACGTCCTGACTTTC. Using reference TRBV5-1 and TRBJ2-6 for the parts outside the CDR3, the full variable domain is KAGVTQTPRYLIKTRGQQVTLSCSPISGHRSVSWYQQTPGQGLQFLFEYFSETQRNKGNFPGRFSGRQFSNSRSEMNVSTLELGDSALYLCASSLWTGTSSGANVLTFGAGSRLTVL.

The rearrangement joins TRBV5-4 to TRBJ1-1; D remains unclear. This CDR3 comprises 15 residues. Looked up from germline, CDR1 is SGHNT and CDR2 is YYREEE (reference sequence). Trimming shortened V by 6 bases and J by 1 base, and 16 bases separated the two germline ends. The CDR3 coding sequence is TGTGCCAGCACCCTCGGAGGGCTTGGGAACACTGAAGCTTTCTTT. This translates into CASTLGGLGNTEAFF.